This T cell receptor (beta chain) was found in a study of blood T cell repertoires in COVID-19. For the study at large: Material from acute and convalescent COVID-19 was sourced from the United States, Italy and Spain. T cells, B-cell-depleted T cells, or PBMCs supplied cDNA or gDNA.

As handled by the study authors: Amplification of reference gene primers provided the estimated nucleated cell counts. Measured with immunoSEQ multiplex PCR; TCRdb has only the in-frame clones, and not every one. Clonal size and the V and J genes are those of that table, whereas D and trimming came from the DNA. Among a few hundred thousand clones listed, about 82% were seen once. The TCR sequence derives from a human donor in a cohort sampled during active COVID-19. The sample comprised peripheral blood.

The CDR3 bases are TGTGCCAGCAGTCTAGTCCAGCAAGAGACCCAGTACTTC. The encoded protein is CASSLVQQETQYF. This sequence joins TRBV28 and TRBJ2-5; D ambiguous. The CDR3 spans 13 residues. Germline CDR1 is MDHEN and CDR2 is SYDVKM. The V and J ends lost 5 bases and 2 bases respectively, with 9 bases between them.